The table lists the clone carrying this T cell receptor beta chain with a count of one. The data were produced by immunoSEQ multiplex PCR, yet TCRdb's version contains in-frame clones alone and is incomplete. Here the sample spans about 140,000 clones, 60% to 85% being singletons. This CDR3 contains 16 residues. Germline values: CDR1 LGHNA, CDR2 YNFKEQ. V was pared by 0 bases and J by 2 bases, with 14 bases between. The data were taken from a study of blood T cell repertoires in COVID-19. Whole-study context: From T cells, B-cell-depleted T cells, or PBMCs came the material, which was cDNA or gDNA.

The chain links TRBV4-2 to TRBJ2-7, with D perhaps TRBD1 (5 bases). The clonotype comes from a woman over 75 with active or convalescent COVID-19. The source material was peripheral blood. The CDR3 region is CASSQESDSLTYEQYF. The CDR3 DNA reads TGTGCCAGCAGCCAAGAATCCGACAGTTTGACCTACGAGCAGTACTTC.